The 29 T cell receptor beta chains below were found in one sample sequenced in a study of blood T cell repertoires in COVID-19. TCRdb's copy holds only in-frame clones and misses some; the assay was immunoSEQ multiplex PCR. The table records 100,000 to 150,000 clones, approximately 81% of them present only once. The sequenced sample was peripheral blood. Receptors were obtained from a man between 40 and 49 years old with active or convalescent COVID-19.

The chain uses TRBV7-9 and TRBJ1-1; D ambiguous. This CDR3 is built from 16 residues. Germline V CDR1 and CDR2: SEHNR, FQNEAQ (reference sequence). V was trimmed by 2 bases and J by 6 bases, leaving 19 bases between them. Here the CDR3 DNA reads TGTGCCAGCAGCTTATCATTGTCAGTTCGCGGGTCTGAAGCTTTCTTT. This encodes CASSLSLSVRGSEAFF.

This rearrangement joins TRBV10-2 to TRBJ2-7; TRBD2 aligns across 13 bases. Germline V gene data show CDR1 as WSHSY and CDR2 as SAAADI. V dropped 8 bases and J dropped 5; count of bases not matched to a gene: 3. CDR3 size: 13 residues. This chain's CDR3 is CASRTSGSDEQYF. The CDR3 nucleotides read TGCGCCAGCCGGACTAGCGGGAGCGACGAGCAGTACTTC.

V usage is TRBV5-1 and J usage is TRBJ2-2; TRBD2 agrees at 9 bases. V lost 4 bases and J lost 4; bases outside the gene matches: 8. CDR3 size: 16 residues. In germline, CDR1 is SGHRS, CDR2 YFSETQ. Here the CDR3 reads CASSAASGMGTGELFF. The DNA for the CDR3 is TGCGCCAGCAGCGCCGCTAGCGGGATGGGCACCGGGGAGCTGTTTTTT.

CDR3 sequence (DNA): TGTGCCTGGAATTTACTGGCAGGTGGCTACACCTTC. Its protein is CAWNLLAGGYTF. The V call is TRBV30, the J call TRBJ1-2, with no clear D. The CDR3 has 12 residues. V lost 4 bases and J 7 bases, leaving 13 bases between the germline ends. The germline CDR1 and CDR2 sequences are GTSNPN and SVGIG (reference sequence).

The chain employs TRBV2 and TRBJ2-7; D is undetermined. In germline, CDR1 is SNHLY, CDR2 FYNNEI. V was trimmed by 8 bases and J by 6 bases, leaving 20 bases between them. The CDR3 runs 14 residues. The CDR3 here is CASLQDRDNGEQYF. The CDR3 DNA is TGTGCCAGCCTCCAGGATAGAGACAACGGCGAGCAGTACTTC.

The genes are TRBV4-3 and TRBJ2-7; no clear D gene. The germline V gene encodes CDR1 LGHNA and CDR2 YSLEER. CDR3 length: 13 residues. Trimming took 4 bases from V and 5 from J, leaving 12 bases between them. The CDR3 loop reads CASSPQSGDEQYF. The CDR3 bases are TGCGCCAGCAGCCCCCAGTCAGGTGACGAGCAGTACTTC.

V is TRBV5-1 and J is TRBJ2-7; D is possibly TRBD1 (6 bases). CDR1 is SGHRS and CDR2 is YFSETQ in the germline V gene. The CDR3 runs 13 residues. V was clipped by 4 bases and J by 0 bases, with 8 bases between them. In DNA form, the CDR3 reads TGCGCCAGCAGCCAGGGGACCTCCTACGAGCAGTACTTC. Translated, it gives CASSQGTSYEQYF.

This clone was found a few times. V is TRBV5-1 and J is TRBJ2-2; 13 bases align to TRBD2. Germline-derived CDR1 and CDR2 are SGHRS and YFSETQ. CDR3 length: 15 amino acids. V gave up 4 bases and J gave up 7 bases; unmatched junction bases: 4. CDR3 sequence reads: CASSPTSGGSGELFF. CDR3 bases: TGCGCCAGCAGCCCGACTAGCGGGGGGAGCGGGGAGCTGTTTTTT.

J is TRBJ2-7 and V is TRBV18; 8 bases align to TRBD1. CDR1 and CDR2 from the germline V gene are KGHSH and LQKENI. The ends lost 0 bases at V and 0 bases at J; junction bases unmatched: 7. This CDR3 is 17 amino acids long. The CDR3 DNA reads as TGTGCCAGCTCACCACCATCCGGACAGGGAAGCTCCTACGAGCAGTACTTC. Translating gives CASSPPSGQGSSYEQYF.

J is TRBJ2-3 and V is TRBV28; possibly TRBD1 for D (6 bases). Looked up from germline, CDR1 is MDHEN and CDR2 is SYDVKM. The CDR3 extends over 14 amino acids. V lost 4 bases, J lost 3 bases, and 11 bases lay in between. The CDR3, as DNA: TGTGCCAGCAGTTGGACAGAAGAGACAGATACGCAGTATTTT. It codes for CASSWTEETDTQYF.

V is TRBV4-3 and J is TRBJ2-2; D remains ambiguous. Trimming took off 0 bases at V and 4 bases at J, with 18 bases between the two ends. Germline-derived CDR1 and CDR2 are LGHNA and YSLEER. The CDR3 spans 18 residues. The CDR3 spells CASSQDVLSRLLTGELFF. CDR3 in DNA: TGCGCCAGCAGCCAAGACGTCTTATCGAGACTCCTCACCGGGGAGCTGTTTTTT.

The V gene is TRBV5-1, the J gene TRBJ2-7, with TRBD1 identical over 7 bases. This CDR3 has 15 amino acids. The V and J ends lost 3 bases and 2 bases, in that order; junction bases with no gene match: 8. In germline, CDR1 is SGHRS, CDR2 YFSETQ. The CDR3 nucleotides read TGCGCCAGCAGCTCCGGACAGGAACTCACCTACGAGCAGTACTTC. This encodes CASSSGQELTYEQYF.

The chain couples TRBV29-1 to TRBJ2-7, with D uncertain. Between the trimmed V and J ends, which lost 3 bases and 6 bases, there was a span of 18 bases. CDR1 SQVTM and CDR2 ANQGSEA come from the germline V gene. The CDR3 is made up of 14 amino acids. CDR3 protein: CSVEVHAALGEQYF. In DNA, the CDR3 is TGCAGCGTTGAGGTCCATGCGGCGCTTGGCGAGCAGTACTTC.

The CDR3 DNA follows: TGTGCCAGTAGTATCCAGGGTCAATTTAACTATGGCTACACCTTC. Translation: CASSIQGQFNYGYTF. The rearrangement joins TRBV19 to TRBJ1-2; weak D call: TRBD1 (5 bases). With 3 bases removed from V and 1 base from J, the gap between germline ends came to 12 bases. Germline loops: CDR1 LNHDA, CDR2 SQIVND (reference sequence). This CDR3 has 15 residues.

The chain combines TRBV10-3 with TRBJ1-5; 9 positions match TRBD1. CDR1 is ENHRY, CDR2 SYGVKD, per germline. The CDR3 covers 14 residues. In DNA form, the CDR3 reads TGTGCGACAGGGGGAGTGACGGGCAATCAGCCCCAGCATTTT. Protein product: CATGGVTGNQPQHF.

The genes are TRBV7-9 and TRBJ1-3; 8 bases match TRBD1. Trimming removed 8 bases from V and 3 bases from J; junction bases left unmatched: 6. The CDR3 is 14 amino acids. Germline-derived CDR1 and CDR2 are SEHNR and FQNEAQ (reference sequence). CDR3 DNA sequence: TGTGCCAGCGATGCAGGGGGCAGTGGAAACACCATATATTTT. This gives the protein CASDAGGSGNTIYF.

This rearrangement joins TRBV9 to TRBJ1-1; 8 bases map to TRBD1. Germline V lookup: CDR1 SGDLS, CDR2 YYNGEE. Losses at the gene ends were 3 bases for V and 7 bases for J; bases not matched to a gene: 5. The CDR3 extends over 13 amino acids. The CDR3 DNA sequence: TGTGCCAGCAGCGCGACAGGGGTATTTGAAGCTTTCTTT. Protein sequence: CASSATGVFEAFF.

This clone was counted only a few times. V usage is TRBV5-1 and J usage is TRBJ2-5; TRBD2 matches at 10 bases. This CDR3 has 16 residues. J gave up 0 bases and V 3 bases, and 5 bases lay outside the gene matches. The germline V gene has CDR1 SGHRS and CDR2 YFSETQ. This CDR3 is CASSSGTSVNQETQYF. CDR3 bases: TGCGCCAGCAGCTCGGGGACTAGCGTAAACCAAGAGACCCAGTACTTC.

The chain links TRBV19 to TRBJ2-5; D gene uncertain. Germline-derived CDR1 and CDR2 are LNHDA and SQIVND (reference sequence). Between the trimmed V and J ends, which lost 9 bases and 5 bases, there was a span of 10 bases. CDR3 size: 11 residues. This chain's CDR3 is CASRSGETQYF. Written as DNA, the CDR3 is TGTGCCAGCCGGAGTGGGGAGACCCAGTACTTC.

The chain links TRBV27 to TRBJ1-2, with a possible D match to TRBD1 (6 bases). V gave up 6 bases and J gave up 4 bases, with 15 bases separating them. CDR1 is MNHEY, CDR2 SMNVEV, per germline (reference sequence). The CDR3 has 14 residues. CDR3 residues: CASSPSGETYGYTF. The CDR3 DNA sequence: TGTGCCAGCAGCCCCTCAGGGGAGACCTATGGCTACACCTTC.

The chain recombines TRBV18 with TRBJ2-5; 11 bases are a match to TRBD2. Per the germline V gene, CDR1 is KGHSH and CDR2 is LQKENI. CDR3 length: 15 residues. V gave up 4 bases and J gave up 1 base; unmatched junction bases: 2. CDR3 sequence (DNA): TGTGCCAGCTCACAGACTAGCGGGGTCCAAGAGACCCAGTACTTC. Amino acids: CASSQTSGVQETQYF.

This chain uses TRBV28 with TRBJ1-2; the D gene is possibly TRBD1 (6 bases). CDR3 length equals 12 residues. In germline, CDR1 is MDHEN, CDR2 SYDVKM. Trimming stripped 6 bases from V and 11 bases from J, with 16 bases between. The CDR3, as DNA: TGTGCCAGCAGCGTTAACAGGGAGAAGTACACCTTC. Encoded protein: CASSVNREKYTF.

This clone has a handful of counts. V is TRBV28 and J is TRBJ1-5; D unresolved. The CDR3 covers 13 residues. V lost 6 bases to trimming and J lost 6 bases, with 12 bases between them. Germline assignment: CDR1 MDHEN and CDR2 SYDVKM. CDR3 sequence reads: CASRRGLGQPQHF. CDR3 nucleotide sequence: TGTGCCAGCAGGCGGGGTCTCGGTCAGCCCCAGCATTTT.

The count of this clone is one. V and J are TRBV3-1 (or the pseudogene TRBV3-2) and TRBJ1-2; the match to TRBD1 covers 9 bases. The J segment lost 8 bases and the V segment lost 3 bases, leaving 4 bases of the junction unmatched. Germline V gene data show CDR1 as LGHDT and CDR2 as YNNKEL (reference sequence). The CDR3 sequence is 13 residues long. The CDR3 sequence: CASSQGQGTGYTF. The DNA of the CDR3 is TGTGCCAGCAGCCAGGGACAGGGTACCGGCTACACCTTC.

The chain couples TRBV9 to TRBJ2-5; 11 positions agree with TRBD2. Losses at the gene ends were 4 bases for V and 1 base for J; bases not matched to a gene: 6. CDR1 is SGDLS, CDR2 YYNGEE, per germline. The CDR3 spans 16 residues. CDR3 in DNA: TGTGCCAGCAGCACAGGACTAGCGGGTCCCCAAGAGACCCAGTACTTC. Its protein is CASSTGLAGPQETQYF.

The chain is built from TRBV6-1 and TRBJ2-7, with 10 nucleotides matching TRBD2. The CDR3 is made up of 15 amino acids. Germline V gene lookup returns CDR1 MNHNS and CDR2 SASEGT. V dropped 1 base and J dropped 6; count of bases not matched to a gene: 6. Written as DNA, the CDR3 is TGTGCCAGCAGTGAAGAATCTAGCGGGAGTTCCGAGCAGTACTTC. Encoded protein: CASSEESSGSSEQYF.

This chain links TRBV23-1 with TRBJ2-3, with 8 bases identical to TRBD1. TRBV23-1 is annotated as an ORF whose role is uncertain. V shed 4 bases, J shed 0 bases, and the junction held 9 bases outside the gene matches. The CDR3 length is 17 residues. The chain's CDR3 is CASSPKLTGESTDTQYF. As DNA, the CDR3 is TGCGCCAGCAGTCCTAAACTGACAGGGGAAAGCACAGATACGCAGTATTTT.

This rearrangement joins TRBV7-3 to TRBJ2-1; possibly TRBD2 for D (6 bases). Trimming left V 4 bases short and J 8 bases short, with 18 bases between. CDR1 is SGHTA and CDR2 is FQGTGA in the germline V gene. CDR3 size: 15 residues. CDR3 coding DNA: TGTGCCAGCAGCTCCTCCGGGAGCTTTGGGGATGAGCAGTTCTTC. It encodes CASSSSGSFGDEQFF. Full variable domain (missing parts from reference TRBV7-3 and TRBJ2-1): GAGVSQTPSNKVTEKGKYVELRCDPISGHTALYWYRQSLGQGPEFLIYFQGTGAADDSGLPNDRFFAVRPEGSVSTLKIQRTERGDSAVYLCASSSSGSFGDEQFFGPGTRLTVL.

The J gene is TRBJ1-1, the V gene TRBV7-6; tentative D call: TRBD1 (6 bases). Germline lookup yields CDR1 SGHVS and CDR2 FNYEAQ. V was pared by 5 bases and J by 1 base, with 14 bases between. The CDR3 sequence is 15 residues long. The CDR3 is CASSPLRGGNTEAFF. Written as DNA, the CDR3 is TGTGCCAGCAGCCCCCTTCGAGGGGGGAACACTGAAGCTTTCTTT.